A single sample is the source of the 23 T cell receptor beta chains below, sequenced in a study of blood T cell repertoires in COVID-19. The method was immunoSEQ multiplex PCR; TCRdb's version includes in-frame clones alone and lacks a portion of them. The data show roughly 150,000 clones, with about 80% seen just once and 8% held by the top ten. Sequencing input: peripheral blood. These receptors all stem from a human donor in a cohort sampled during active COVID-19.

The genes are TRBV10-3 and TRBJ1-1; D uncertain. Deletions cut 8 bases from V and 1 base from J, with 11 bases between. Germline assignment: CDR1 ENHRY and CDR2 SYGVKD. This CDR3 has 13 amino acids. The CDR3 loop reads CAIAPSGNTEAFF. DNA of the CDR3: TGTGCCATCGCCCCCAGTGGGAACACTGAAGCTTTCTTT.

The chain links TRBV12-3 or TRBV12-4 to TRBJ1-4; possible D gene TRBD1, 6 bases. The V and J ends lost 6 bases and 14 bases respectively, with 19 bases between them. The CDR3 totals 13 residues. CDR3: CASSLAGAHRLFF. The CDR3 DNA is TGTGCCAGCAGCCTCGCGGGGGCGCATCGTCTGTTTTTT.

Turning to this clone: The DNA is omitted, as the CDR3 cannot be located on it reliably, and the CDR3 follows TCRdb's listing. This rearrangement joins TRBV6-5 to TRBJ2-1; TRBD1, the table's D call, lacks a check against the DNA. The CDR3 totals 12 residues, both ends included. Germline CDR1 MNHEY, CDR2 SVGAGI. The CDR3 spells CASSFGQGAEFF.

This chain uses TRBV29-1 with TRBJ2-7; tentatively, D is TRBD1 (5 bases). With 4 bases removed from V and 6 bases from J, the gap between germline ends came to 16 bases. CDR1 is SQVTM, CDR2 ANQGSEA, per germline. There are 13 residues in the CDR3. CDR3 sequence reads: CSVGGPRGSEQYF. CDR3 bases: TGCAGCGTTGGGGGCCCTAGGGGCAGCGAGCAGTACTTC.

The V call is TRBV3-1 (or the pseudogene TRBV3-2), the J call TRBJ1-6; D not certain. The CDR3 contains 15 residues. CDR1 LGHDT and CDR2 YNNKEL come from the germline V gene (reference sequence). V was cut by 5 bases and J by 0 bases, with 8 bases left in between. The chain's CDR3 is CASSDRGSYNSPLHF. The CDR3 nucleotides are TGTGCCAGCAGCGATCGGGGCTCCTATAATTCACCCCTCCACTTT.

Here the CDR3 DNA reads TGTGCCAGCAGCCAAGATTGGGCCGCAACTAATGAAAAACTGTTTTTT. This gives the protein CASSQDWAATNEKLFF. V usage is TRBV3-1 (or the pseudogene TRBV3-2) and J usage is TRBJ1-4; no definite D call. This CDR3 contains 16 residues. Trimming left V 0 bases short and J 0 bases short, with 8 bases between. CDR1 is LGHDT, CDR2 YNNKEL, per germline (reference sequence).

The sample holds one count of this clone. This chain uses TRBV7-6 with TRBJ2-7; TRBD1 matches at 9 bases. Germline V gene sequence: CDR1 SGHVS, CDR2 FNYEAQ. V dropped 1 base and J dropped 2; count of bases not matched to a gene: 6. This CDR3 has 16 amino acids. The CDR3 nucleotides are TGTGCCAGCAGCTTAGACCCCGGGACAGGGACCTACGAGCAGTACTTC. Protein sequence: CASSLDPGTGTYEQYF.

The chain joins TRBV5-1 to TRBJ2-3, with unresolved D. Looked up from germline, CDR1 is SGHRS and CDR2 is YFSETQ. V was trimmed by 0 bases and J by 2 bases, leaving 7 bases between them. This CDR3 comprises 14 residues. CDR3: CASSLDRPTDTQYF. CDR3 coding DNA: TGCGCCAGCAGCTTGGACAGACCCACAGATACGCAGTATTTT.

V is TRBV2 and J is TRBJ1-3; TRBD1 matches at 7 bases. Germline V gene data show CDR1 as SNHLY and CDR2 as FYNNEI. With V trimmed by 2 bases and J by 9 bases, 7 bases remained unmatched. CDR3 length: 14 residues. This CDR3 reads CASSENPQGGTIYF. In DNA, the CDR3 is TGTGCCAGCAGTGAAAATCCGCAGGGGGGCACCATATATTTT. The variable domain in full, completed from reference TRBV2 and TRBJ1-3, reads EPEVTQTPSHQVTQMGQEVILRCVPISNHLYFYWYRQILGQKVEFLVSFYNNEISEKSEIFDDQFSVERPDGSNFTLKIRSTKLEDSAMYFCASSENPQGGTIYFGEGSWLTVV.

V and J are TRBV6-5 and TRBJ1-5; 7 bases are a match to TRBD1. This CDR3 is 13 amino acids long. V shed 8 bases, J shed 7 bases, and the junction held 8 bases outside the gene matches. The germline gives CDR1 MNHEY, CDR2 SVGAGI. CDR3 loop: CASGKGAGQPQHF. CDR3 nucleotides: TGTGCCAGCGGTAAGGGGGCTGGCCAGCCCCAGCATTTT.

The chain has TRBV7-9 and TRBJ1-3; 9 nucleotides agree with TRBD1. The CDR3 loop spans 14 amino acids. The germline CDR1 and CDR2 sequences are SEHNR and FQNEAQ (reference sequence). J gave up 7 bases and V 2 bases, and 3 bases lay outside the gene matches. CDR3 sequence: CASSLTGGSNTIYF. For the CDR3, the DNA is TGTGCCAGCAGCTTAACAGGGGGCAGTAACACCATATATTTT.

The V and J genes are TRBV5-7 and TRBJ1-2; D uncertain. TRBV5-7 qualifies as an ORF whose function is uncertain. The CDR3 has 13 amino acids. Trimming pared 2 bases from V and 6 bases from J, leaving 11 bases between. This CDR3 is CASSLELADGYTF. In nucleotides, the CDR3 is TGTGCCAGCAGCTTAGAGCTGGCGGATGGCTACACCTTC.

The chain combines TRBV18 with TRBJ2-1; D ambiguous. The germline gives CDR1 KGHSH, CDR2 LQKENI. This CDR3 is built from 14 residues. V dropped 1 base and J dropped 3 bases, with 7 bases sitting between them. CDR3 DNA: TGTGCCAGCTCACCACTGCCGGGCTACAATGAGCAGTTCTTC. It is translated as CASSPLPGYNEQFF. The full variable domain, its missing parts supplied by reference TRBV18 and TRBJ2-1, is NAGVMQNPRHLVRRRGQEARLRCSPMKGHSHVYWYRQLPEEGLKFMVYLQKENIIDESGMPKERFSAEFPKEGPSILRIQQVVRGDSAAYFCASSPLPGYNEQFFGPGTRLTVL.

The genes are TRBV6-5 and TRBJ2-7; 9 nucleotides line up with TRBD1. The CDR3 contains 15 residues. The germline gives CDR1 MNHEY, CDR2 SVGAGI. J gave up 5 bases and V 8 bases, and 13 bases lay outside the gene matches. The CDR3 reads CASARGQGNPHEQYF. The CDR3 DNA is TGTGCCAGCGCGCGGGGACAGGGAAATCCCCACGAGCAGTACTTC.

The rearrangement joins TRBV6-1 to TRBJ2-7; 11 bases agree with TRBD2. Germline V CDR1 and CDR2: MNHNS, SASEGT. The CDR3 runs to 15 residues. J gave up 6 bases and V 2 bases, and 6 bases lay outside the gene matches. The CDR3, as DNA: TGTGCCAGCAGTGAACTAGCGGGGGGAAAGGTCGAGCAGTACTTC. Translation: CASSELAGGKVEQYF.

This clone came up a few times. V usage is TRBV9 and J usage is TRBJ2-7; D call uncertain. The ends were cut back, 2 bases at V and 1 base at J, with 10 bases in the middle. This CDR3 is 14 amino acids long. The germline gives CDR1 SGDLS, CDR2 YYNGEE. Here the CDR3 reads CASSVGSTSYEQYF. The CDR3 DNA reads TGTGCCAGCAGCGTCGGTAGTACTTCCTACGAGCAGTACTTC.

The count of this clone is one. The chain is built from TRBV4-2 and TRBJ1-1, with TRBD1 identical over 7 bases. There are 14 residues in the CDR3. The germline V gene encodes CDR1 LGHNA and CDR2 YNFKEQ. V lost 1 base to trimming and J lost 4 bases; unmatched junction nucleotides: 3. The CDR3 sequence: CASSQVPGGTEAFF. The CDR3 DNA follows: TGTGCCAGCAGCCAAGTTCCAGGGGGCACTGAAGCTTTCTTT.

The chain employs TRBV18 and TRBJ1-6, with TRBD1 identical over 8 bases. Germline loops: CDR1 KGHSH, CDR2 LQKENI. This CDR3 has 17 residues. V gave up 3 bases and J gave up 9 bases; unmatched junction bases: 13. The CDR3 spells CASSPFYTAGGVSPLHF. CDR3 bases: TGTGCCAGCTCACCTTTCTACACCGCAGGGGGCGTTTCACCCCTCCACTTT.

The chain uses TRBV12-3 or TRBV12-4 and TRBJ1-5; weak D call: TRBD1 (5 bases). This CDR3 has 13 residues. With 6 bases removed from V and 7 bases from J, the gap between germline ends came to 13 bases. CDR3 in DNA: TGTGCCAGCAGCCTTAATAGACAGCAGCCCCAGCATTTT. The encoded protein is CASSLNRQQPQHF.

This sequence joins TRBV5-1 and TRBJ2-7; possibly TRBD1 for D (6 bases). The CDR3 has 15 amino acids. CDR1 SGHRS and CDR2 YFSETQ come from the germline V gene. Trimming stripped 0 bases from V and 4 bases from J, with 14 bases between. The CDR3 spells CASSLDSGAVYEQYF. The DNA of the CDR3 is TGCGCCAGCAGCTTGGATTCAGGGGCTGTGTACGAGCAGTACTTC.

This chain joins TRBV7-9 and TRBJ1-1; the match to TRBD1 covers 8 bases. The V gene's germline CDR1 is SEHNR and CDR2 FQNEAQ (reference sequence). Trimming removed 6 bases from V and 5 bases from J; junction bases left unmatched: 8. The length of the CDR3 is 14 residues. The CDR3 loop is CASRPRTGNTEAFF. DNA of the CDR3: TGTGCCAGCAGACCTCGGACAGGGAATACTGAAGCTTTCTTT.

The CDR3 region has the DNA TGCAGCGTTGAAGGGTCAGTTCGCTCCAGCGGGGGCCCCCACGATACGCAGTATTTT. Translating gives CSVEGSVRSSGGPHDTQYF. V usage is TRBV29-1 and J usage is TRBJ2-3, with 8 bases that match TRBD2. V trimming: 1 base; J trimming: 6 bases; junction bases outside the gene matches: 21. This CDR3 comprises 19 residues. Germline CDR1 reads SQVTM; CDR2 reads ANQGSEA.

The chain is built from TRBV7-2 and TRBJ2-7, with D possibly TRBD2 on 6 matching bases. V shed 2 bases and J shed 0 bases, with 14 bases lying between them. The V gene's germline CDR1 is SGHTA and CDR2 FQGNSA. This CDR3 region has 16 residues. The CDR3 sequence: CASSLSFGGSSYEQYF. CDR3 bases: TGTGCCAGCAGCTTAAGTTTCGGGGGAAGCTCCTACGAGCAGTACTTC.